This T cell receptor beta chain was retrieved from a study of a mutant IDH1 vaccine in newly diagnosed glioma. Study results and caveats: Most patients, 93.3%, showed vaccine-induced immune responses.

As regards this clone: As yet, its antigen is unknown.

This sample's time point: week 23, last vaccination. A single vaccine dose contained 300 ug of mutant IDH1 20-mer peptide, and topical imiquimod was used with it. V lost 6 bases to trimming and J lost 5 bases; unmatched junction nucleotides: 7. Germline V CDR1 and CDR2: MNHNY, SVGAGI (reference sequence). CDR3 length: 14 residues. Sequenced by immunoSEQ multiplex PCR; TCRdb stores in-frame clones only, minus some. The sample has approximately 30,000 clones; roughly 85% are singletons. The sample in question was PBMCs, obtained from a glioma patient whose treatment included an IDH1 peptide vaccine. The source of this sequence is a woman aged 25 to 39 with glioma. This chain connects TRBV6-6 to TRBJ1-5; TRBD1 agrees at 7 bases. The DNA of the CDR3 is TGTGCCAGCAGACCTGGGACAGAGTATCAGCCCCAGCATTTT. Its protein is CASRPGTEYQPQHF.